This entry concerns a single TCR beta chain. What it recognizes is unknown. This entry belongs to a study of T cells in Graves' hyperthyroidism and ophthalmopathy. The CDR3 regions of TCR beta were amplified from RNA transcripts. The HTBI primer set served for first-round RT-PCR of the TCR CDR3. TCRdb itself ran the multiplex PCR reads through MiXCR, one entry per CDR3 protein. The sample lists about 570,000 distinct CDR3 sequences, about 45% occurring once. Each diagnosis drew on symptoms, thyroxine, TRAb, thyroid ultrasound and orbital computed tomography findings. This CDR3 has 14 residues. V dropped 8 bases and J dropped 4; count of bases not matched to a gene: 10. Study-wide results and limits: Most expanded thyroid clonotypes above 0.001 recurred in blood. The model's output predicted ophthalmopathy at a median of roughly seven months prior to onset.

Sequencing was done on a sample of peripheral blood or thyroid tissue (not recorded which). V is TRBV12-3 or TRBV12-4 and J is TRBJ2-5; 7 bases map to TRBD2. The source is an adult woman with Graves' disease, either hyperthyroidism or ophthalmopathy (not recorded which). CDR3 residues: CASGEGGARETQYF. The CDR3 DNA sequence: TGTGCCAGCGGGGAGGGAGGGGCCAGAGAGACCCAGTACTTC.